This is a list of T cell receptor beta chains from one sample in a study of blood T cell repertoires in COVID-19. Using immunoSEQ multiplex PCR, the repertoire was profiled, and TCRdb retains in-frame clones only, with some absent. This table holds roughly 50,000 clones, about 77% found once. The sample taken for sequencing was peripheral blood. The receptors shown here come from a human donor with active or convalescent COVID-19. The donor label of this sample is uncertain. CDR3s include the opening cysteine and the closing phenylalanine or tryptophan. The D gene is left open where the match is weak. The listing skips clone size in some rows; elsewhere it reads once, few, many or a size class.

TRBV30	.	TRBJ1-5	.	CAWSGAYSNQPQHF	TGTGCCTGGAGTGGGGCCTATAGCAATCAGCCCCAGCATTTT
TRBV11-3	TRBD1	TRBJ1-1	.	CASSWDRGGTEAFF	TGTGCCAGCAGCTGGGACAGGGGCGGCACTGAAGCTTTCTTT
TRBV11-2	.	TRBJ2-4	.	CASSYFPENIQYF	TGTGCCAGCAGCTATTTCCCGGAAAACATTCAGTACTTC
TRBV9	.	TRBJ1-2	.	CASSVDFGLYGYTF	TGTGCCAGCAGCGTAGATTTTGGACTCTATGGCTACACCTTC
TRBV6-4	.	TRBJ1-3	.	CASSDSKASRTGNTIYF	TGTGCCAGCAGTGACTCGAAAGCCTCCCGTACGGGAAACACCATATATTTT
TRBV7-9	TRBD1	TRBJ1-3	.	CASSPGTVSGNTIYF	TGTGCCAGCAGCCCTGGGACAGTCTCTGGAAACACCATATATTTT
TRBV9	.	TRBJ2-3	many	CASSPRGRGTDTQYF	TGTGCCAGCAGCCCCCGAGGGCGCGGCACAGATACGCAGTATTTT
TRBV28	TRBD1	TRBJ1-5	.	CASSLGQGRNQPQHF	TGTGCCAGCAGTTTGGGACAGGGGCGCAATCAGCCCCAGCATTTT
TRBV12-3/TRBV12-4	.	TRBJ2-7	.	CASSLARAYEQYF	TGTGCCAGCAGTTTAGCGCGGGCTTACGAGCAGTACTTC
TRBV19	.	TRBJ1-1	few	CASSPRGTYTEAFF	TGTGCCAGTAGTCCCAGGGGTACGTACACTGAAGCTTTCTTT
TRBV5-8	.	TRBJ1-5	.	CASSLLQTYSNQPQHF	TGTGCCAGCAGCCTGTTACAGACCTATAGCAATCAGCCCCAGCATTTT
TRBV6-6	.	TRBJ2-5	once	CASSYSNREETQYF	TGTGCCAGCAGTTACTCGAACAGGGAAGAGACCCAGTACTTC
TRBV11-3	.	TRBJ2-1	.	CASTPGGYEQFF	TGTGCCAGCACCCCTGGAGGATACGAGCAGTTCTTC
TRBV9	.	TRBJ2-5	.	CASSVESRGMRETQYF	TGTGCCAGCAGCGTAGAATCTCGGGGGATGAGGGAGACCCAGTACTTC
TRBV10-3	.	TRBJ1-1	.	CAISEVENTEAFF	TGTGCCATCAGTGAAGTAGAGAACACTGAAGCTTTCTTT
TRBV11-2	TRBD1	TRBJ1-6	.	CASSLEAGGTSPLHF	TGTGCCAGCAGCTTAGAGGCAGGGGGGACTTCACCCCTCCACTTT
TRBV12-3/TRBV12-4	.	TRBJ1-1	.	CASSLAQNTEAFF	TGTGCCAGCAGTTTAGCACAGAACACTGAAGCTTTCTTT
TRBV30	TRBD1	TRBJ1-2	.	CAWGTGGSGYTF	TGTGCCTGGGGGACAGGGGGCAGCGGCTACACCTTC
TRBV28	.	TRBJ1-5	.	CASSSRKQDLNQPQHF	TGTGCCAGCAGTTCTCGGAAACAGGACCTTAATCAGCCCCAGCATTTT
TRBV24-1	.	TRBJ2-3	once	CATSGLTGSLGTDTQYF	TGTGCCACCAGTGGCCTGACAGGTAGTTTGGGCACAGATACGCAGTATTTT
TRBV10-3	TRBD1	TRBJ1-1	.	CAVAGDRGSLQFLNTEAFF	TGTGCCGTGGCTGGGGACAGGGGGTCCCTGCAATTCTTGAACACTGAAGCTTTCTTT
TRBV4-2	.	TRBJ2-3	.	CASSQKAGRLTDTQYF	TGTGCCAGCAGCCAGAAGGCAGGGCGGCTCACAGATACGCAGTATTTT
TRBV30	.	TRBJ1-2	.	CACHPLRSGGAAIGVYGYTF	TGTGCCTGCCATCCCCTTCGGTCCGGCGGGGCGGCCATAGGTGTCTATGGCTACACCTTC
TRBV3-1/TRBV3-2	.	TRBJ1-6	.	CASSQGRNSPLHF	TGTGCCAGCAGCCAGGGGAGGAATTCACCCCTCCACTTT
TRBV6-2/TRBV6-3	TRBD2	TRBJ2-5	once	CASSYSRNSGRETQYF	TGTGCCAGCAGTTACTCCAGAAATAGCGGGAGGGAGACCCAGTACTTC
TRBV7-8	.	TRBJ2-5	.	CASSLVRSVDLRQETQYF	TGTGCCAGCAGCTTAGTGCGTTCGGTAGACTTGCGGCAAGAGACCCAGTACTTC
TRBV5-1	.	TRBJ2-1	.	CASSLVSSRSYNEQFF	TGCGCCAGCAGCTTGGTGTCCTCCAGATCCTACAATGAGCAGTTCTTC
TRBV30	.	TRBJ1-1	.	CAWSTHTGWTEAFF	TGTGCCTGGAGTACCCATACAGGGTGGACTGAAGCTTTCTTT